This entry concerns a single T cell receptor beta chain. Its target is unknown. Time point reported: newly diagnosed GD, antithyroid drugs for less than 3 months. Isolated PBMC RNA provided the starting material for the TCR library. To make TCR beta libraries, researchers used iRepertoire HTBI primers and Arm-PCR of CDR3 regions. TCRdb re-derived calls from the multiplex PCR reads in MiXCR, one entry per CDR3 protein. This repertoire shows fewer than 450,000 distinct CDR3 sequences, 15% found once; its top ten account for roughly 7.7%. This record belongs to a study of regulatory T cells in long-lasting Graves disease. Study context: Freshly diagnosed Graves' patients had used antithyroid drugs for under 3 months.

Notes on the study in general: The study found persistent patients shared more public clonotypes (2,741) than new patients (approximately 870).

Germline V gives CDR1 SGHNT, CDR2 YENEEA. CDR3 length: 15 residues. V gave up 1 base and J gave up 8 bases; unmatched junction bases: 5. The same data also contributed to another study, on T cells in Graves' hyperthyroidism and ophthalmopathy.

This chain joins TRBV11-3 and TRBJ2-6; 7 bases agree with TRBD2. The sequence was obtained from a woman between 40 and 55 years old with Graves disease. Specimen: peripheral blood mononuclear cells (PBMCs), collected at new diagnosis, from a patient treated with antithyroid drugs. The CDR3 sequence is CASSLVTGGSNVLTF. The CDR3 DNA is TGTGCCAGCAGCTTAGTCACGGGAGGCTCCAACGTCCTGACTTTC.